This is a list of T cell receptor beta chains from one sample in a study of shared clonotypes between healthy human individuals. Assay: immunoSEQ multiplex PCR; the TCRdb copy retains only in-frame clones and omits some. Here the sample spans about half a million clones, approximately 85% being singletons. What was sequenced was PBMCs. The receptors come from a woman aged 40 to 55 in good health. Some clones in this sample may be carry-over from other donors' samples. CDR3s leave out the opening cysteine and the closing phenylalanine or tryptophan. The D gene is left open where the match is weak.

CDR3 | J | D | V
AISSGRDYTQY | TRBJ2-3 | TRBD2 | TRBV10-3
ASSPGTGYNQPQH | TRBJ1-5 | TRBD1 | TRBV5-1
ASSLEVSQPQH | TRBJ1-5 | - | TRBV7-3
ASSLRGQEPGGTEAF | TRBJ1-1 | TRBD1 | TRBV5-1
ASSLGGQRRANEQF | TRBJ2-1 | - | TRBV7-2
ASSPQSLRGMNTEAF | TRBJ1-1 | - | TRBV18
ASSLGTGHNEQF | TRBJ2-1 | TRBD1 | TRBV7-2
ASSSQVNQPQH | TRBJ1-5 | - | TRBV19
ASSFWGRTSTDTQY | TRBJ2-3 | - | TRBV28
ASSPTGEADTQY | TRBJ2-3 | TRBD1 | TRBV7-9
AISGGSNEKLF | TRBJ1-4 | - | TRBV10-3
AWSSTANGYT | TRBJ1-2 | - | TRBV30
AISESRRPSGTEAF | TRBJ1-1 | - | TRBV10-3
ASRSVADTQY | TRBJ2-3 | - | TRBV28